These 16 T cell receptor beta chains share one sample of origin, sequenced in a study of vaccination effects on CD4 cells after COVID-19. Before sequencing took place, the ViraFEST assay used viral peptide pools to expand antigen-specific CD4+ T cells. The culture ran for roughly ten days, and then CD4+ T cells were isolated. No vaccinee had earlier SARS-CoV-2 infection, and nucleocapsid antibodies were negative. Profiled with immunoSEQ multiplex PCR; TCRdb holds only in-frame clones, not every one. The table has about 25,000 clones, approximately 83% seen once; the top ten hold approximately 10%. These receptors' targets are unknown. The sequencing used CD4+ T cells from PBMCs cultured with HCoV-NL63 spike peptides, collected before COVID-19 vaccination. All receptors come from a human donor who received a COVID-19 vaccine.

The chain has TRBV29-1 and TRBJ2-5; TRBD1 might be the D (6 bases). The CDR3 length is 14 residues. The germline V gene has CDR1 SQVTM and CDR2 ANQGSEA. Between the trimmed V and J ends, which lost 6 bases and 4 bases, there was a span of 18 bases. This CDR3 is CSVGVTGRGETQYF. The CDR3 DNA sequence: TGCAGCGTGGGGGTAACAGGGCGCGGAGAGACCCAGTACTTC. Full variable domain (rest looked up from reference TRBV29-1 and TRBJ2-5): SAVISQKPSRDICQRGTSLTIQCQVDSQVTMMFWYRQQPGQSLTLIATANQGSEATYESGFVIDKFPISRPNLTFSTLTVSNMSPEDSSIYLCSVGVTGRGETQYFGPGTRLLVL.

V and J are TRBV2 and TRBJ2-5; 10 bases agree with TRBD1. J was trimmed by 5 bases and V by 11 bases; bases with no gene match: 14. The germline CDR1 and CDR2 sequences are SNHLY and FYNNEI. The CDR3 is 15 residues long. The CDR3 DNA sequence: TGTGCCGGGTCGACGGGACAGGGGCAGGGGGAGACCCAGTACTTC. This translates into CAGSTGQGQGETQYF.

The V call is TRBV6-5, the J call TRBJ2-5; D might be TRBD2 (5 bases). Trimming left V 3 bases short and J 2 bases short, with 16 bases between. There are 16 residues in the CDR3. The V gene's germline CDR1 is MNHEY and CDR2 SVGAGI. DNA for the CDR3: TGTGCCAGCAGTTATACCCCCCCGGGGTTACAAGAGACCCAGTACTTC. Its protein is CASSYTPPGLQETQYF.

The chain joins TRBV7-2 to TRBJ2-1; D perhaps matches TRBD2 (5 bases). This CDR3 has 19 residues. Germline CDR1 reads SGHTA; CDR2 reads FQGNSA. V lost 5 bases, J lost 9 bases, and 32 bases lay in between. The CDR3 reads CASSESRGSIALLGGEQFF. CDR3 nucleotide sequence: TGTGCCAGCAGCGAGTCTCGTGGGAGCATTGCTCTGCTCGGAGGTGAGCAGTTCTTC.

The CDR3 nucleotides read TGTGCCAGCAGCGTACGACCTAATGAAAAACTGTTTTTT. Its translation is CASSVRPNEKLFF. This chain uses TRBV9 with TRBJ1-4, with D uncertain. Germline CDR1 is SGDLS and CDR2 is YYNGEE. The CDR3 loop spans 13 amino acids. The V end was cut by 1 base, the J end by 3 bases, with 4 bases between.

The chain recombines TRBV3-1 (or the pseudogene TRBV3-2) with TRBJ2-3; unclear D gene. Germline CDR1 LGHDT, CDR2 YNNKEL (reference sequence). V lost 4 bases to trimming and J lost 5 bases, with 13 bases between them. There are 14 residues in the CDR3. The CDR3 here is CASSPGSLGDTQYF. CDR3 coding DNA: TGTGCCAGCAGCCCTGGCTCCCTGGGAGATACGCAGTATTTT.

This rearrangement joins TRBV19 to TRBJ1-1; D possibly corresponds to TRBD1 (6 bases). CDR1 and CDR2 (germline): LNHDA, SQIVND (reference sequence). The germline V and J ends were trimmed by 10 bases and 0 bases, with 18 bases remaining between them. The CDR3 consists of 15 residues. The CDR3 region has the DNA TGTGCCACCAATACAGGGTACTCCCTGAACACTGAAGCTTTCTTT. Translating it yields CATNTGYSLNTEAFF.

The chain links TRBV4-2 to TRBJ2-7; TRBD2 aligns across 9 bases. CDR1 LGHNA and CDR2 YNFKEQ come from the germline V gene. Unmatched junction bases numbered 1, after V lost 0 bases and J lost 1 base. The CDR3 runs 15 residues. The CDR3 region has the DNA TGTGCCAGCAGCCAAGATACTAGCGGGTCCTACGAGCAGTACTTC. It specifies CASSQDTSGSYEQYF.

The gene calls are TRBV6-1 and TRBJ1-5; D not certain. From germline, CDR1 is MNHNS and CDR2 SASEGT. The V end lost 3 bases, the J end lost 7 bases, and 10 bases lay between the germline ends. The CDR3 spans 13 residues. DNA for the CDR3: TGTGCCAGCAGTGATTTTTTACGGCAGCCCCAGCATTTT. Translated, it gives CASSDFLRQPQHF.

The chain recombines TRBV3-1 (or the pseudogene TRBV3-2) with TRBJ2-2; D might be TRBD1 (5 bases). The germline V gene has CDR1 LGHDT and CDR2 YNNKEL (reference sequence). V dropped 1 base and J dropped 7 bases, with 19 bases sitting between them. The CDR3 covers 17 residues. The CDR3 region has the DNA TGTGCCAGCAGCCAAGTTTCCGTGACAGACTTTGGCGGGGAGCTGTTTTTT. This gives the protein CASSQVSVTDFGGELFF.

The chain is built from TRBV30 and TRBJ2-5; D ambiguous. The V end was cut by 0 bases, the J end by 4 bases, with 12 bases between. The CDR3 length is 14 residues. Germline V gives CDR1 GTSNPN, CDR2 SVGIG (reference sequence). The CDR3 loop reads CAWSVLWQSETQYF. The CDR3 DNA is TGTGCCTGGAGTGTGTTGTGGCAGTCAGAGACCCAGTACTTC.

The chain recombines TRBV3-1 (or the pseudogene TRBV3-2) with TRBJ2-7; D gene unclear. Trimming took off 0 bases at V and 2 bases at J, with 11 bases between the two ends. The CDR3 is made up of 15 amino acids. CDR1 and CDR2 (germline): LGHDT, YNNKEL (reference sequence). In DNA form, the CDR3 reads TGTGCCAGCAGCCAAGAGTTGGGTTCCACCTACGAGCAGTACTTC. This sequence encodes CASSQELGSTYEQYF.

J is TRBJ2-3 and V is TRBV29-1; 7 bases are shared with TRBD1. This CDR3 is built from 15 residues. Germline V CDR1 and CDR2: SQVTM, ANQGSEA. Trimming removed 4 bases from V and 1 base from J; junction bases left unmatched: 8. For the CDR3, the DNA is TGCAGCGTTGCCAAGACAGGGCTGGGCACAGATACGCAGTATTTT. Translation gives CSVAKTGLGTDTQYF.

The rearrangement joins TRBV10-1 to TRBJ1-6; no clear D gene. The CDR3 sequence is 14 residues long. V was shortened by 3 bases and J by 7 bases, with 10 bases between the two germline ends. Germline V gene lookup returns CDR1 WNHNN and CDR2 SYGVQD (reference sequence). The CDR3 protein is CASSEKGINSPLHF. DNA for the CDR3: TGCGCCAGCAGTGAAAAGGGAATCAATTCACCCCTCCACTTT.

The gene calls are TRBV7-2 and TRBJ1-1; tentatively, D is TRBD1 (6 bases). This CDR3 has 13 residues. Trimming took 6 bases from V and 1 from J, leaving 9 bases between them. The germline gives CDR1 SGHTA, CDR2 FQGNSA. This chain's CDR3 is CASRSQGNTEAFF. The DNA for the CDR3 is TGTGCCAGCAGATCACAGGGGAACACTGAAGCTTTCTTT. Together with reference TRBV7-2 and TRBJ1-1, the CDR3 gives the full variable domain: GAGVSQSPSNKVTEKGKDVELRCDPISGHTALYWYRQSLGQGLEFLIYFQGNSAPDKSGLPSDRFSAERTGGSVSTLTIQRTQQEDSAVYLCASRSQGNTEAFFGQGTRLTVV.

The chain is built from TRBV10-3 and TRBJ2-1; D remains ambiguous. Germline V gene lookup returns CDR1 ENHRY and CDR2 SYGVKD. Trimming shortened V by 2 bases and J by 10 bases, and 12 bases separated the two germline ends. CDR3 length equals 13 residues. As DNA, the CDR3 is TGTGCCATCAGTGAGCTTGACCAAGGCGAGCAGTTCTTC. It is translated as CAISELDQGEQFF.